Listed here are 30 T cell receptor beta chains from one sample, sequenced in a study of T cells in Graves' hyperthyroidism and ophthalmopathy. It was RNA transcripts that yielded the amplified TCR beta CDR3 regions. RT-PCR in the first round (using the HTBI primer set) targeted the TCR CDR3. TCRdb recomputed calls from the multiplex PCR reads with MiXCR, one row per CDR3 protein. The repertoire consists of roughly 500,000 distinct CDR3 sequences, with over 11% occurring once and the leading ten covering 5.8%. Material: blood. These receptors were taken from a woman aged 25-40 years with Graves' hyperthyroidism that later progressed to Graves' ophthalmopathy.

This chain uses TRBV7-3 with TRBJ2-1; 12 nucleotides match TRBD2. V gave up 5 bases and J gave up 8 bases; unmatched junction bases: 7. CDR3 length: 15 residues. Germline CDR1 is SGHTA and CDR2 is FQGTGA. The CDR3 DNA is TGTGCCAGCAGCAAACTAGCGGGAGGCCGACATGAGCAGTTCTTC. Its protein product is CASSKLAGGRHEQFF.

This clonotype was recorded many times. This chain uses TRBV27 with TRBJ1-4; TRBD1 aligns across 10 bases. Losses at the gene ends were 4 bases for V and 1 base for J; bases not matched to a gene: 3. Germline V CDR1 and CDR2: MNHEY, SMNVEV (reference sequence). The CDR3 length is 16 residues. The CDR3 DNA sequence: TGTGCCAGCAGTTCACGGACAGGGGGAACTAATGAAAAACTGTTTTTT. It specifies CASSSRTGGTNEKLFF.

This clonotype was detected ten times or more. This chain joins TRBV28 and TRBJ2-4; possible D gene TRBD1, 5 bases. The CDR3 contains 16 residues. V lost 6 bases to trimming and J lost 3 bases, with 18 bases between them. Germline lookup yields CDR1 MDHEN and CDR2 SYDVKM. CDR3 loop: CASSPDSFLNKNIQYF. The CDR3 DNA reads TGTGCCAGCAGCCCAGACAGTTTCTTGAACAAAAACATTCAGTACTTC.

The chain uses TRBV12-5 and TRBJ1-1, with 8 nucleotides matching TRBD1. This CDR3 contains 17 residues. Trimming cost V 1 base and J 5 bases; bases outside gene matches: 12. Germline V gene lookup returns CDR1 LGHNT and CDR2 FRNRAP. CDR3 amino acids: CASGLGINRDRRTEAFF. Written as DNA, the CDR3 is TGTGCTAGTGGTTTGGGAATAAACAGGGACAGGAGAACTGAAGCTTTCTTT.

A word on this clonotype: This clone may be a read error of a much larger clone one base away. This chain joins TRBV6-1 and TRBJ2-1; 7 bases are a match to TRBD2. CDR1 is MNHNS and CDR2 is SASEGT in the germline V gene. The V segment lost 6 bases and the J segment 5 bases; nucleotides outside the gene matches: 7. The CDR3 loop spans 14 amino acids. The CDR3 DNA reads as TGTGCCAGCAGGCTAGCGGTCGTAGACAATGAGCAGTTCTTC. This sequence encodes CASRLAVVDNEQFF.

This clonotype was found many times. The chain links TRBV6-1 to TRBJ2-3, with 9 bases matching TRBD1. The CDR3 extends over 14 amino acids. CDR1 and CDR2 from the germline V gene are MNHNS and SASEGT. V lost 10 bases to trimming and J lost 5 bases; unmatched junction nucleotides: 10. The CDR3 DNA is TGTGCCACCATAAACAGGGGGCCGGGAGATACGCAGTATTTT. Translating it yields CATINRGPGDTQYF.

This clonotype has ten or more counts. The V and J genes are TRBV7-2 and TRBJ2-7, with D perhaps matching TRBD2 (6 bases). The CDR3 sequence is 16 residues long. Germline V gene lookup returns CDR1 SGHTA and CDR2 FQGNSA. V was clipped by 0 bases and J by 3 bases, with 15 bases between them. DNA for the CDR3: TGTGCCAGCAGCTTAGCAGTAGGGACTCCCCGCTACGAGCAGTACTTC. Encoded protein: CASSLAVGTPRYEQYF.

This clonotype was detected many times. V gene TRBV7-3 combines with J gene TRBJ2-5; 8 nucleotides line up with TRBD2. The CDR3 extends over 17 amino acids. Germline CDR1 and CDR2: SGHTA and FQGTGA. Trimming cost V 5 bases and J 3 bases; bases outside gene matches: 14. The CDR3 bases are TGTGCCAGCAGCCGGGGGGGATCCGGGGACAACGAAGAGACCCAGTACTTC. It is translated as CASSRGGSGDNEETQYF. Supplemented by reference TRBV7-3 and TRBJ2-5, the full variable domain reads GAGVSQTPSNKVTEKGKYVELRCDPISGHTALYWYRQSLGQGPEFLIYFQGTGAADDSGLPNDRFFAVRPEGSVSTLKIQRTERGDSAVYLCASSRGGSGDNEETQYFGPGTRLLVL.

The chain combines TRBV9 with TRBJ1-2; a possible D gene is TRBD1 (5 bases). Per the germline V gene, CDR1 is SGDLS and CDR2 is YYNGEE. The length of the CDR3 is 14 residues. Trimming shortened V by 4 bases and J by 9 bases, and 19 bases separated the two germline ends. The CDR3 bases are TGTGCCAGCAGCAGATCCGGGACTCCTCATAGCTACACCTTC. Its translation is CASSRSGTPHSYTF. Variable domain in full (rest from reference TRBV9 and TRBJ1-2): DSGVTQTPKHLITATGQRVTLRCSPRSGDLSVYWYQQSLDQGLQFLIQYYNGEERAKGNILERFSAQQFPDLHSELNLSSLELGDSALYFCASSRSGTPHSYTFGSGTRLTVV.

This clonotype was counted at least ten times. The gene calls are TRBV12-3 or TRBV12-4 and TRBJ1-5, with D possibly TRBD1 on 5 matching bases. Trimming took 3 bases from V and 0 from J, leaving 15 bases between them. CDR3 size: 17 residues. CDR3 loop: CASSFRQGDFSNQPQHF. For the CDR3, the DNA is TGTGCCAGCAGTTTTAGGCAGGGAGATTTTAGCAATCAGCCCCAGCATTTT.

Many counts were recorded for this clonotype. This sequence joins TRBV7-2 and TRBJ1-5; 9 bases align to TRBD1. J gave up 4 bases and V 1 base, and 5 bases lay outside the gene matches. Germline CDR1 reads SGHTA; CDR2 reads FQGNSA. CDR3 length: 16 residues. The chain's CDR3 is CASSLEAGTGNQPQHF. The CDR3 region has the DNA TGTGCCAGCAGCTTAGAAGCGGGGACAGGGAATCAGCCCCAGCATTTT.

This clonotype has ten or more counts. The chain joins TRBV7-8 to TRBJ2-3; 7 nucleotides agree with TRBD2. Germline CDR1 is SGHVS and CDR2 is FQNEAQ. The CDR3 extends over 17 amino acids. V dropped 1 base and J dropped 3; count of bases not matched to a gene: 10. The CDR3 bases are TGTGCCAGCAGCTTAGAAGGGGCGGGAGTAGGGACAGATACGCAGTATTTT. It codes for CASSLEGAGVGTDTQYF.

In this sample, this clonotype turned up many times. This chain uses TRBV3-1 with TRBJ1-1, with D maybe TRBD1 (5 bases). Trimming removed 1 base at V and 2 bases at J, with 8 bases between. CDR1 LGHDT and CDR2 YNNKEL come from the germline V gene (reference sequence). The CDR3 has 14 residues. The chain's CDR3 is CASSQVGHNTEAFF. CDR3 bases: TGTGCCAGCAGCCAAGTGGGGCACAACACTGAAGCTTTCTTT.

This chain's CDR3 is CASTRSLSTEAFF. CDR3 coding DNA: TGTGCCAGCACCCGTTCGCTCTCGACTGAAGCTTTCTTT. V is TRBV12-3 or TRBV12-4 and J is TRBJ1-1; no definite D call. The CDR3 is 13 amino acids. V lost 7 bases to trimming and J lost 5 bases, with 14 bases between them.

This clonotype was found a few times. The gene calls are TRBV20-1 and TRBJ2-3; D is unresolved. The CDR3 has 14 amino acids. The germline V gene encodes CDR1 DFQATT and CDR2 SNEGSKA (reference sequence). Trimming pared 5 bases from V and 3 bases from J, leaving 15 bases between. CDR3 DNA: TGCAGTGCTCACAGTTTACGTTTAACAGATACGCAGTATTTT. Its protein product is CSAHSLRLTDTQYF.

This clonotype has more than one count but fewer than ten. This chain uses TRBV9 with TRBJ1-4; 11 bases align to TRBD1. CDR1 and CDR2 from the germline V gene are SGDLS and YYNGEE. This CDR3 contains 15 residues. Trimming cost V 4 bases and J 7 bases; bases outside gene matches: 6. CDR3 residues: CASSFSGTGGEKLFF. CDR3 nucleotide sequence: TGTGCCAGCAGCTTCTCCGGGACAGGGGGTGAAAAACTGTTTTTT.

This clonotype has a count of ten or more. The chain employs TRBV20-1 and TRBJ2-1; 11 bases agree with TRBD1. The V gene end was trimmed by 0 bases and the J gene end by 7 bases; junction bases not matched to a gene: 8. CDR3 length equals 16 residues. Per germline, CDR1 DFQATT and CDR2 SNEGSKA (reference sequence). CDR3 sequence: CSARDVGQGAYNEQFF. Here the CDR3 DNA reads TGCAGTGCTAGAGATGTAGGACAGGGGGCATATAATGAGCAGTTCTTC.

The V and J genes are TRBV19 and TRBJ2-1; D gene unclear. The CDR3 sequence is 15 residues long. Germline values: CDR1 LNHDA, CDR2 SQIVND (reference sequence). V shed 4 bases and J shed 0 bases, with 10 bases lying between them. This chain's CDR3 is CASSKTHTSYNEQFF. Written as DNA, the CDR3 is TGTGCCAGTAGTAAGACTCACACCTCCTACAATGAGCAGTTCTTC.

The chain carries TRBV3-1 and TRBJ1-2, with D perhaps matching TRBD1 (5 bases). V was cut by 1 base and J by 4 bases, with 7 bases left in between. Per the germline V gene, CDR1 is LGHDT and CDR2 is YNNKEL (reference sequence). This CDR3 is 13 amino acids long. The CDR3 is CASSQGGIYGYTF. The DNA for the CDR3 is TGTGCCAGCAGCCAAGGGGGGATCTATGGCTACACCTTC.

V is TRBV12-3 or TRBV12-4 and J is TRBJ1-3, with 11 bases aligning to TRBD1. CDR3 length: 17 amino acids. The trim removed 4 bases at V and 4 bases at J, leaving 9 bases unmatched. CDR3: CASSSGTGGRWGNTIYF. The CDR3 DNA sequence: TGTGCCAGCAGTTCTGGGACAGGGGGTCGTTGGGGAAACACCATATATTTT.

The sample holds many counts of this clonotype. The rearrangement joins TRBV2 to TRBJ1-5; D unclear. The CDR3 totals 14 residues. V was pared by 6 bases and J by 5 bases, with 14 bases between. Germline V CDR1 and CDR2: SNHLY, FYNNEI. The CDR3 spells CASSPADGYQPQHF. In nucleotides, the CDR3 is TGTGCCAGCAGCCCCGCGGACGGATATCAGCCCCAGCATTTT.

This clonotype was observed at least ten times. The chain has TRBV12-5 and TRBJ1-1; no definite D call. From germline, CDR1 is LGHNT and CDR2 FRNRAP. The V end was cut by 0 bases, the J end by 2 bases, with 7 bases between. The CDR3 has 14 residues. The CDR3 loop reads CASGLVQPNTEAFF. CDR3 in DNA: TGTGCTAGTGGTTTGGTACAGCCTAACACTGAAGCTTTCTTT.

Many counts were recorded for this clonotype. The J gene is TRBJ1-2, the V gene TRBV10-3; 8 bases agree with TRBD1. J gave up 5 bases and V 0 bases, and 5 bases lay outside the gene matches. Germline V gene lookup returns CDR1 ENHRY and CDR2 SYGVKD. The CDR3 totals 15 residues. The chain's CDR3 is CAISESLGTGYGYTF. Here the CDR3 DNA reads TGTGCCATCAGTGAGTCCCTTGGGACAGGTTATGGCTACACCTTC.

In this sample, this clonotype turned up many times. This CDR3 reads CASADRHTEAFF. DNA of the CDR3: TGTGCTAGTGCGGACAGACACACTGAAGCTTTCTTT. The chain links TRBV12-5 to TRBJ1-1; a weak D match, TRBD1 (6 bases). Germline-derived CDR1 and CDR2 are LGHNT and FRNRAP. CDR3 length: 12 amino acids. V was clipped by 7 bases and J by 3 bases, with 9 bases between them.

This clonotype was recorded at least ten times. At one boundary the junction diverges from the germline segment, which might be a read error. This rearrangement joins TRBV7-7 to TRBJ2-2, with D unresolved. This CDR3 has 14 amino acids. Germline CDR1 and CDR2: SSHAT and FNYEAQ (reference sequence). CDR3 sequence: CASSFREYTGELFF. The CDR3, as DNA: TGTGCTAGCAGCTTCCGAGAATACACCGGGGAGCTGTTTTTT.

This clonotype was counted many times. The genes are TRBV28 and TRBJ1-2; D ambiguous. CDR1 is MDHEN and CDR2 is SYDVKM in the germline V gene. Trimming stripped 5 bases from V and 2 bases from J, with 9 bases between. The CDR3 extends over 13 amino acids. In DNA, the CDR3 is TGTGCCAGCAGTCCCCGGAAAAACTATGGCTACACCTTC. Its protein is CASSPRKNYGYTF.

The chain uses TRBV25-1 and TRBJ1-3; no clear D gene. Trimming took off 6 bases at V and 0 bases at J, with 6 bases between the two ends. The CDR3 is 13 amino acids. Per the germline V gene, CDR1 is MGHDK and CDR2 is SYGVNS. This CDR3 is CASRLGSGNTIYF. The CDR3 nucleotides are TGTGCCAGCAGACTTGGCTCTGGAAACACCATATATTTT.

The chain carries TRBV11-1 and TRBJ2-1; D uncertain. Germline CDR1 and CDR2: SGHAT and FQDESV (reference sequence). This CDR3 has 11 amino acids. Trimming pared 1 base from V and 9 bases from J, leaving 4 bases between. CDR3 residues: CASSLVREQFF. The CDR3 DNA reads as TGTGCCAGCAGCTTAGTCCGTGAGCAGTTCTTC.

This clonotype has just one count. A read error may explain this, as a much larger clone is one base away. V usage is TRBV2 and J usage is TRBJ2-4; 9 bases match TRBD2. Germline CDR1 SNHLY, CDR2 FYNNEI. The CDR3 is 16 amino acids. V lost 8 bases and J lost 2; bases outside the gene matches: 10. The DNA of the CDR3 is TGTGCCAGCGGCCCTCTAGCGGGAACAACCAAAAACATTCAGTACTTC. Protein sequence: CASGPLAGTTKNIQYF.

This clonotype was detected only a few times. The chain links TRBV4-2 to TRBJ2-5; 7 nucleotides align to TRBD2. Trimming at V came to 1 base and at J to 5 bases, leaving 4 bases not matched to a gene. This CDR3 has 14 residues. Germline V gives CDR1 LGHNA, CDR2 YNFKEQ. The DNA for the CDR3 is TGTGCCAGCAGCCAAGCTAGGGGAGGGGAGACCCAGTACTTC. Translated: CASSQARGGETQYF.